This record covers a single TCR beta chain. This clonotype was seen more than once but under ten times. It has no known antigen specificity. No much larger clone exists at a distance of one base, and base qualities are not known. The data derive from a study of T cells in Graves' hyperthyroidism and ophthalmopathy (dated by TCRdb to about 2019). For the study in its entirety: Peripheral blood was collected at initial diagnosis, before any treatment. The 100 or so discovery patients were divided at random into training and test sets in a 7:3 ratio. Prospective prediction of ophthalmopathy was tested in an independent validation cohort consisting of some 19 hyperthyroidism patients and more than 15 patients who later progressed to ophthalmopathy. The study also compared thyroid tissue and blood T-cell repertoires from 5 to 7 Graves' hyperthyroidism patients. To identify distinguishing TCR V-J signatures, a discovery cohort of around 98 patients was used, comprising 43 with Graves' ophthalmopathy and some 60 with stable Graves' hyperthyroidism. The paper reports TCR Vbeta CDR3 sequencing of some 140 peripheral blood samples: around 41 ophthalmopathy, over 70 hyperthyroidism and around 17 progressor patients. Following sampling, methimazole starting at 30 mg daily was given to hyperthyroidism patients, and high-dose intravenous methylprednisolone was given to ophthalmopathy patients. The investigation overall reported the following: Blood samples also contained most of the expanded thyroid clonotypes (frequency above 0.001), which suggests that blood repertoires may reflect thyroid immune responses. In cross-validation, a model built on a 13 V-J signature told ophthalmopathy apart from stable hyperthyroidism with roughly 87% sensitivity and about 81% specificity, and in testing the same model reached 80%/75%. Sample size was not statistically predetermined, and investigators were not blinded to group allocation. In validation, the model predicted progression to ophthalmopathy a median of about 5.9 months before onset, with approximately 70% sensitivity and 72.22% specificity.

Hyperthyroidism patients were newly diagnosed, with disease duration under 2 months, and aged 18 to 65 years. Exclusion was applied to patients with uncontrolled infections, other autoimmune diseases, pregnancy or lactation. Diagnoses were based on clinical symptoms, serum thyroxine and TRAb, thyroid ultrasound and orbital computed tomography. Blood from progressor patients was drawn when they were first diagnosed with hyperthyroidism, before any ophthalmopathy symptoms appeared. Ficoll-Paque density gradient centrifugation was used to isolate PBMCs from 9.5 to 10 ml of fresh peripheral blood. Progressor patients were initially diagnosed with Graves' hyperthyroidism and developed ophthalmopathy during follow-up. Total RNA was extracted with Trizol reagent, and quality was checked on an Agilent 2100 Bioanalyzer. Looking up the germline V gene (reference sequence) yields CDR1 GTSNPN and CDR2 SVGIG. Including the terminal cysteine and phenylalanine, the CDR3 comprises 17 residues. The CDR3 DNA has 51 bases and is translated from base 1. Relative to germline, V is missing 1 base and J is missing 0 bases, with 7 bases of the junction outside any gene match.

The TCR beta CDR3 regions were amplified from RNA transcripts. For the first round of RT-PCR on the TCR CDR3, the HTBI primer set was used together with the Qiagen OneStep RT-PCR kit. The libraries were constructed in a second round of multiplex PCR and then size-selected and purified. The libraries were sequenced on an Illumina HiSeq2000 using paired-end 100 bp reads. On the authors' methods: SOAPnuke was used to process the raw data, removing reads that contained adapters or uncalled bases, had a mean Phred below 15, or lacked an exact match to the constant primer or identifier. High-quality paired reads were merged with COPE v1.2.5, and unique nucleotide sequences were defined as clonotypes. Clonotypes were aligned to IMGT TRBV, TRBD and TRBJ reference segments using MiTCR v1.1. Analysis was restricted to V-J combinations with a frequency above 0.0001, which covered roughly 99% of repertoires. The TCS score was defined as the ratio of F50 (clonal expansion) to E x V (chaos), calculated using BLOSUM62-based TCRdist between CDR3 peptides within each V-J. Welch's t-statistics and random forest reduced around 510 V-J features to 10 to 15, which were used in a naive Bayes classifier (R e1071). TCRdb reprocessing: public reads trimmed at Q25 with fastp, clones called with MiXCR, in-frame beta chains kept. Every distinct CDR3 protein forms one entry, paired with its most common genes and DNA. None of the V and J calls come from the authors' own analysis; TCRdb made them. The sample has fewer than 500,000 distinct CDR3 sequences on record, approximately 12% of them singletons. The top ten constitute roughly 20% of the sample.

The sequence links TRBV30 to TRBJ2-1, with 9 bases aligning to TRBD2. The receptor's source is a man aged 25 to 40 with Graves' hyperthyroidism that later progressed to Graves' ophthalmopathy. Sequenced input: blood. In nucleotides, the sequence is TGTGCCTGGAGTGGGCTAGCGGGGAGGAGCTCCTACAATGAGCAGTTCTTC. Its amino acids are CAWSGLAGRSSYNEQFF.